The entry that follows covers one T cell receptor beta chain sequence. The data were obtained in a study of control samples from healthy donors and cancer patients. V was clipped by 4 bases and J by 4 bases, with 18 bases between them. CDR3 length: 16 amino acids. Germline V CDR1 and CDR2: SGHTA, FQGNSA. The repertoire was sequenced with immunoSEQ multiplex PCR; TCRdb's copy has only in-frame clones and lacks some. The table shows 45,000 to 60,000 clones, with around 94% occurring only once. The V and J genes are TRBV7-2 and TRBJ2-3; weak D call: TRBD2 (7 bases). The sequencing input was blood. This clonotype originated in a man aged 25-45 years in good health. In DNA form, the CDR3 reads TGTGCCAGCAGCTCTGGGGAGGGCGGGGGCTCAGATACGCAGTATTTT. It translates to CASSSGEGGGSDTQYF. The full variable domain, in which reference TRBV7-2 and TRBJ2-3 provide the parts outside the CDR3, is GAGVSQSPSNKVTEKGKDVELRCDPISGHTALYWYRQSLGQGLEFLIYFQGNSAPDKSGLPSDRFSAERTGGSVSTLTIQRTQQEDSAVYLCASSSGEGGGSDTQYFGPGTRLTVL.